This is a list of T cell receptor beta chains from one sample in a study of shared clonotypes between healthy human individuals. Assay used: immunoSEQ multiplex PCR; TCRdb lists only in-frame clones, some missing. This table has about 2 million clones, over 85% appearing once. The specimen sequenced was naive CD4+ T cells sorted from blood. The receptors shown here come from a man aged 18 to 30 in good health. The CDR3 runs from the conserved cysteine through the conserved F or W. A D gene is named only where the DNA matches it firmly. Size tells how often a clone was seen (once, few, many) or the class of an expanded clone, and some rows leave it out.

- | - | TRBJ2-7 | TRBV11-2 | TGTGCCAGCAGCTGGACTGATTCAGTCGGCTACGAGCAGTACTTC | CASSWTDSVGYEQYF
- | - | TRBJ1-2 | TRBV29-1 | TGCAGCGTTGGGGGGAGCTATGGCTACACCTTC | CSVGGSYGYTF
- | TRBD2 | TRBJ2-3 | TRBV15 | TGTGCCACCAGCAGGTCTAGCGGGAGTACAGATACGCAGTATTTT | CATSRSSGSTDTQYF
- | TRBD1 | TRBJ1-2 | TRBV7-2 | TGTGCCAGCAGCTCATCCGGGACAGACTATGGCTACACCTTC | CASSSSGTDYGYTF
once | - | TRBJ2-5 | TRBV6-5 | TGTGCCAGCAGTTACGGGGGGGAGACCCAGTACTTC | CASSYGGETQYF
once | TRBD1 | TRBJ1-2 | TRBV27 | TGTGCCAGCAGTTTAGCCGGGGACAGACCTAACTATGGCTACACCTTC | CASSLAGDRPNYGYTF
- | - | TRBJ1-5 | TRBV5-1 | TGCGCCAGCAGCTTGGCAGGCAGGTCAAATCAGCCCCAGCATTTT | CASSLAGRSNQPQHF
- | - | TRBJ2-1 | TRBV5-1 | TGCGCCAGCAGCTTGGGGGCGACTAATAACAATGAGCAGTTCTTC | CASSLGATNNNEQFF
- | TRBD1 | TRBJ2-7 | TRBV5-4 | TGTGCCAGCAGCTTGGACAGGGGGCGGTACGAGCAGTACTTC | CASSLDRGRYEQYF
- | - | TRBJ2-7 | TRBV10-3 | TGTGCCATCAGTGAGTCGAGGGCAGGGAGTTCCTACGAGCAGTACTTC | CAISESRAGSSYEQYF
- | - | TRBJ2-1 | TRBV9 | TGTGCCAGCAGCGGGCCGGTCAATGAGCAGTTCTTC | CASSGPVNEQFF
- | - | TRBJ2-5 | TRBV5-1 | TGCGCCAGCAGCATAGAAGAGACCCAGTACTTC | CASSIEETQYF
- | TRBD1 | TRBJ2-7 | TRBV30 | TGTGCCTGGAGCCGAACCGGGACAGGGATTATGTACGAGCAGTACTTC | CAWSRTGTGIMYEQYF
- | - | TRBJ2-7 | TRBV5-1 | TGCGCCAGCAGCTTGGGAGGGGTCGGGTACGAGCAGTACTTC | CASSLGGVGYEQYF
- | - | TRBJ2-7 | TRBV2 | TGTGCCAGCGGGAGGCCAGGGGATCACTACGAGCAGTACTTC | CASGRPGDHYEQYF
- | - | TRBJ1-5 | TRBV19 | TGTGCCAGTAGTGACAGGCGGGGGAATCAGCCCCAGCATTTT | CASSDRRGNQPQHF
- | - | TRBJ2-3 | TRBV10-3 | TGTGCCATCAGTGACAGTCGGCTTTTGTATACGCAGTATTTT | CAISDSRLLYTQYF
- | - | TRBJ2-7 | TRBV29-1 | TGCAGGACTGGAGGGGCCAGGGTGCACGAGCAGTACTTC | CRTGGARVHEQYF
- | TRBD1 | TRBJ1-3 | TRBV28 | TGTGCCGCTAAGGGGGGACAGGGAACTGGAAACACCATATATTTT | CAAKGGQGTGNTIYF
- | - | TRBJ2-3 | TRBV10-3 | TGTGCCATCAGTGAGTCTGTTGGGCTAGGGGTGGATACGCAGTATTTT | CAISESVGLGVDTQYF
- | - | TRBJ2-6 | TRBV19 | TGTGCCAGTAGTATTTTTAGCAGGGTCGTCAGATCTGGGGCCAACGTCCTGACTTTC | CASSIFSRVVRSGANVLTF
- | TRBD1 | TRBJ1-4 | TRBV2 | TGTGCCAGCAGGGTTACAGGGGGCGCAACTAATGAAAAACTGTTTTTT | CASRVTGGATNEKLFF
- | - | TRBJ1-1 | TRBV5-1 | TGCGCCAGCAGCTTTGCTAACACTGAAGCTTTCTTT | CASSFANTEAFF
few | TRBD1 | TRBJ1-2 | TRBV4-1 | TGCGCCAGCAGCCAAACAGGGGCAGAAGGCTACACCTTC | CASSQTGAEGYTF
- | TRBD1 | TRBJ2-2 | TRBV6-5 | TGTGCCAGCAGTTACTCGGGGGACAGCCCTAACGGGGAGCTGTTTTTT | CASSYSGDSPNGELFF
- | TRBD1 | TRBJ1-3 | TRBV7-9 | TGTGCCACAGACAGGGGAAAGGCTGGAAACACCATATATTTT | CATDRGKAGNTIYF
- | - | TRBJ2-2 | TRBV30 | TGTGCCTGGAGCGCCCGACGGGCTAGCACCGGGGAGCTGTTTTTT | CAWSARRASTGELFF
- | - | TRBJ2-1 | TRBV2 | TGTGCCACCTGTCCCACCCTGACGAGTAATGAGCAGTTCTTC | CATCPTLTSNEQFF
- | - | TRBJ1-2 | TRBV5-1 | TGCGCCAGCAGCTTGGAAACGGAGGGCTACACCTTC | CASSLETEGYTF
- | - | TRBJ2-1 | TRBV25-1 | TGTGCCAGCAGTCTTCAGGGGAGCTCCTACAATGAGCAGTTCTTC | CASSLQGSSYNEQFF
- | - | TRBJ1-5 | TRBV7-9 | TGTGCCAGCAGCGGCGGGCCAGCCGCAAATCAGCCCCAGCATTTT | CASSGGPAANQPQHF
- | - | TRBJ2-1 | TRBV29-1 | TGCAGCGTTGAGGGTTACAATGAGCAGTTCTTC | CSVEGYNEQFF
- | - | TRBJ1-6 | TRBV28 | TGTGCCAGCAGTCTTGGACAGCAACATTCACCCCTCCACTTT | CASSLGQQHSPLHF
- | TRBD1 | TRBJ1-1 | TRBV6-5 | TGTGCCAGCATGAGCGGACAGGCCATGAACACTGAAGCTTTCTTT | CASMSGQAMNTEAFF
- | TRBD2 | TRBJ2-5 | TRBV27 | TGTGCCAGCAGGGGATTGGGACTAGCGGAGGAGACCCAGTACTTC | CASRGLGLAEETQYF
- | TRBD1 | TRBJ2-5 | TRBV6-1 | TGTGCCAGCAGTGAAGCCCAGGGGGCGTACGAGACCCAGTACTTC | CASSEAQGAYETQYF